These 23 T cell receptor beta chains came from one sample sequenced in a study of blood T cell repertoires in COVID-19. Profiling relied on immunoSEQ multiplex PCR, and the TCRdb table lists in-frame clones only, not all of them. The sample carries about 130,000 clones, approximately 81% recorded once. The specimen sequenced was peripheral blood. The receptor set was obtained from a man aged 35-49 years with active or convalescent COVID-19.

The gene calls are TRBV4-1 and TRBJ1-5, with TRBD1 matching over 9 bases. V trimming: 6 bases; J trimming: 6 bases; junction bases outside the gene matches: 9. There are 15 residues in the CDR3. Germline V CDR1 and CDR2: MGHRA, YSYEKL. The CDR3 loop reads CASSRLTGGRQPQHF. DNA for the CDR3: TGCGCCAGCAGTCGACTGACAGGGGGTCGTCAGCCCCAGCATTTT.

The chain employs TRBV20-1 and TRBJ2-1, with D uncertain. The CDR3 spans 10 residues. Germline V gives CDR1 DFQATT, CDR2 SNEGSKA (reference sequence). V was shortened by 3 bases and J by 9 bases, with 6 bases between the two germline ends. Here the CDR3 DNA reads TGCAGTGCTAGTATCGTTGAGCAGTTCTTC. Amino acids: CSASIVEQFF.

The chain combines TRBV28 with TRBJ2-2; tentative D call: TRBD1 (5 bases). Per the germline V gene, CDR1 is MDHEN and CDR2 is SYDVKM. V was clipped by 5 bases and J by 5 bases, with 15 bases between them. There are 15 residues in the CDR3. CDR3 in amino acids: CASSPHGRQTGELFF. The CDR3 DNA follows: TGTGCCAGCAGTCCGCATGGACGACAGACCGGGGAGCTGTTTTTT.

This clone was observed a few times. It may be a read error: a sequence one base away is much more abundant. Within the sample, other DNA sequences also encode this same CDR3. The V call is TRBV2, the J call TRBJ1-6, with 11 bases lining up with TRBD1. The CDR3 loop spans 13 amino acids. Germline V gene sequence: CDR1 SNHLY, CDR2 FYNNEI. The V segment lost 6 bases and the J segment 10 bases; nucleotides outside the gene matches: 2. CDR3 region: CASRGTGGSPLHF. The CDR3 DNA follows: TGTGCCAGCAGGGGGACAGGGGGGTCACCCCTCCACTTT.

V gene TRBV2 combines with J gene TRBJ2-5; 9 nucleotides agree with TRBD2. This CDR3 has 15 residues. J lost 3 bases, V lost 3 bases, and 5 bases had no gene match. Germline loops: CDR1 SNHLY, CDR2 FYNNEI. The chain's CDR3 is CASSDILAGKETQYF. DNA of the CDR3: TGTGCCAGCAGTGACATCCTAGCGGGAAAAGAGACCCAGTACTTC.

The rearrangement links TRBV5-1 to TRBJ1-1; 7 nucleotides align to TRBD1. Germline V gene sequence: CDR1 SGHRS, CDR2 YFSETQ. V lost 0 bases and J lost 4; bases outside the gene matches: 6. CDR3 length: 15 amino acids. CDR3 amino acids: CASSLEGGQVTEAFF. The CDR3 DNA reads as TGCGCCAGCAGCTTGGAGGGAGGACAGGTCACTGAAGCTTTCTTT.

CDR3 loop: CASSYSQGPMNTEAFF. The DNA for the CDR3 is TGTGCCAGCAGTTACTCGCAGGGGCCAATGAACACTGAAGCTTTCTTT. The V and J genes are TRBV6-6 and TRBJ1-1, with a weak D call TRBD1 (6 bases). The CDR3 extends over 16 amino acids. Germline assignment: CDR1 MNHNY and CDR2 SVGAGI (reference sequence). The V end lost 0 bases, the J end lost 0 bases, and 11 bases lay between the germline ends.

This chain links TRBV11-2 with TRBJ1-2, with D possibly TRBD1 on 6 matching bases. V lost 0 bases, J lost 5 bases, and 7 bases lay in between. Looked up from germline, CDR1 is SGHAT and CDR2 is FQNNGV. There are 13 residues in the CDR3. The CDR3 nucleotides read TGTGCCAGCAGCTTAGAACAGGGTTATGGCTACACCTTC. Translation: CASSLEQGYGYTF.

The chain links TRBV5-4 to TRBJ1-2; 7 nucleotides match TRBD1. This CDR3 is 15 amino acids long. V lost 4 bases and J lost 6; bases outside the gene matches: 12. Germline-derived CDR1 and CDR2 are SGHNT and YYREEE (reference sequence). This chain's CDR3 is CASSPEIQGVDGYTF. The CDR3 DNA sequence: TGTGCCAGCAGCCCCGAGATCCAGGGGGTCGATGGCTACACCTTC.

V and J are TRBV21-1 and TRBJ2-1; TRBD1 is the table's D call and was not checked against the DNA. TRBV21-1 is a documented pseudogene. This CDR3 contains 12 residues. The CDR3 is CARGRSYNEQFF. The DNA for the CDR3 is TGTGCCAGGGGGCGCTCCTACAATGAGCAGTTCTTC.

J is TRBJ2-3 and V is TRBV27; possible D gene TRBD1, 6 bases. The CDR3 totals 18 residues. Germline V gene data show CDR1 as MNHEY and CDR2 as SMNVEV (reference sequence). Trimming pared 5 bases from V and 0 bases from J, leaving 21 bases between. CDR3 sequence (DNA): TGTGCCAGCAGTCCCAACAATGGGGGCCCATCTAGCACAGATACGCAGTATTTT. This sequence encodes CASSPNNGGPSSTDTQYF.

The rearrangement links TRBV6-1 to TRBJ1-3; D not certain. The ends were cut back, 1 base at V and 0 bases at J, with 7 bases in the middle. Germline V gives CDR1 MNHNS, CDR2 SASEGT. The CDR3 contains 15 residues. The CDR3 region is CASSEEESSGNTIYF. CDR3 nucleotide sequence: TGTGCCAGCAGTGAAGAGGAGTCCTCTGGAAACACCATATATTTT.

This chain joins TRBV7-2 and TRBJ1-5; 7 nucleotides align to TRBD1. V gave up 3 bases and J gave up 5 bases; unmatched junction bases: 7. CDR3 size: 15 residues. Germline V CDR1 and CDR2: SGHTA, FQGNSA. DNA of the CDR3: TGTGCCAGCAGCTTTACAGGGGAATGGGATCAGCCCCAGCATTTT. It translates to CASSFTGEWDQPQHF. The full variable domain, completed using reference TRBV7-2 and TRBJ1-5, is GAGVSQSPSNKVTEKGKDVELRCDPISGHTALYWYRQSLGQGLEFLIYFQGNSAPDKSGLPSDRFSAERTGGSVSTLTIQRTQQEDSAVYLCASSFTGEWDQPQHFGDGTRLSIL.

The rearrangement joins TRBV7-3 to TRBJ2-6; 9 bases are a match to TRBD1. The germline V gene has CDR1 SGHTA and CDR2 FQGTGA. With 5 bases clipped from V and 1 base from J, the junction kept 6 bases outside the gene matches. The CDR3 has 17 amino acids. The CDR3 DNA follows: TGTGCCAGCAGCCCTGGACAGGGGACGTCTGGGGCCAACGTCCTGACTTTC. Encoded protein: CASSPGQGTSGANVLTF.

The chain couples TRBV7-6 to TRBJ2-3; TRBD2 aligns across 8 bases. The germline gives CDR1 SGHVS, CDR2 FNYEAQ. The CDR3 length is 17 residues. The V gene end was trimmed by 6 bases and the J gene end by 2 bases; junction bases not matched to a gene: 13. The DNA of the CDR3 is TGTGCCAGCAGTTCGATTGGACTAGCCCTATACACAGATACGCAGTATTTT. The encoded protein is CASSSIGLALYTDTQYF.

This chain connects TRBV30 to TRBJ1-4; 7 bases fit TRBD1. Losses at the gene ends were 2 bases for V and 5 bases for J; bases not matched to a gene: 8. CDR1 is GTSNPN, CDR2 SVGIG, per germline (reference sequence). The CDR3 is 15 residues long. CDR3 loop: CAWSPRDRGNEKLFF. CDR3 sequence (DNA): TGTGCCTGGAGTCCGCGGGACAGAGGAAATGAAAAACTGTTTTTT.

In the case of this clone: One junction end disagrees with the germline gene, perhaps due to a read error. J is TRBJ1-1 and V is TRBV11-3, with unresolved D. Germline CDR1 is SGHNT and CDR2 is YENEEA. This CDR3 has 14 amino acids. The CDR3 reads CASSLGGRNAEAFF. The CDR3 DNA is TGTGCCAGCAGCTTAGGAGGGAGGAACGCTGAAGCTTTCTTT.

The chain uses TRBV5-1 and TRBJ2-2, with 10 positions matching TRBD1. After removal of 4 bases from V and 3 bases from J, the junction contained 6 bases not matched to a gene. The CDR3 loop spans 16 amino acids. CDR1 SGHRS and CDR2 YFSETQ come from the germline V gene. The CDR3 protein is CASSRGGTGDTGELFF. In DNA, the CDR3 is TGCGCCAGCAGCCGAGGGGGGACAGGGGACACCGGGGAGCTGTTTTTT.

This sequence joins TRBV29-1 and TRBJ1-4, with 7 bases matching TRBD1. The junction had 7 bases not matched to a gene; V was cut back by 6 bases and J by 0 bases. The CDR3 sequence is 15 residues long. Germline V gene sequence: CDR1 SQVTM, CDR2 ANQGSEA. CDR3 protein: CSVNRGSATNEKLFF. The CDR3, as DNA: TGCAGCGTGAACAGGGGAAGTGCAACTAATGAAAAACTGTTTTTT.

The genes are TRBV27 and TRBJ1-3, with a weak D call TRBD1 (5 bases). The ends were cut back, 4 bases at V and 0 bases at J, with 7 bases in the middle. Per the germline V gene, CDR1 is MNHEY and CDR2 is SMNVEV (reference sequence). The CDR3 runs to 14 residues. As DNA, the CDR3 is TGTGCCAGCAGTTGGAGGGGCTCTGGAAACACCATATATTTT. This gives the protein CASSWRGSGNTIYF.

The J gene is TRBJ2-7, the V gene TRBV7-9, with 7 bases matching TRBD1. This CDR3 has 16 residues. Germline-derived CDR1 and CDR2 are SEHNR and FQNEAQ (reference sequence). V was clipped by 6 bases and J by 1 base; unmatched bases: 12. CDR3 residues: CASRPPGTALSYEQYF. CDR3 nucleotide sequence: TGTGCCAGCAGGCCGCCCGGGACAGCCCTATCCTACGAGCAGTACTTC.

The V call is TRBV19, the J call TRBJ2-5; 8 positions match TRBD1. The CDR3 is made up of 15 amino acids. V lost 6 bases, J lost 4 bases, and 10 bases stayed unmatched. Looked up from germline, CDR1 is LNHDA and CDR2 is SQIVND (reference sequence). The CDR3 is CASSQLDRVGETQYF. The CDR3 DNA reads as TGTGCCAGTAGCCAACTGGACAGGGTGGGAGAGACCCAGTACTTC.

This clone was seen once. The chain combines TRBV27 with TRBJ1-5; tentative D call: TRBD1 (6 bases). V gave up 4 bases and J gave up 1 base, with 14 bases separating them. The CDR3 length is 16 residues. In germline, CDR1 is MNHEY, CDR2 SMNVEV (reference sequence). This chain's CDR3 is CASSSRGTGSNQPQHF. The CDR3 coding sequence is TGTGCCAGCAGTTCGAGAGGCACAGGGAGCAATCAGCCCCAGCATTTT.